Presented here are 25 T cell receptor beta chains from one specimen sequenced in a study of cytomegalovirus exposure and HLA in healthy donors. With 60 Vbeta and 13 Jbeta primers, the PCR was carried out. Profiled with immunoSEQ multiplex PCR; TCRdb holds only in-frame clones, not every one. The data show 110,000 or so clones, roughly 70% seen once. The material sequenced was PBMCs. The receptors come from a man in his forties in good health and CMV-seronegative.

J is TRBJ2-4 and V is TRBV7-9, with TRBD2 matching over 11 bases. Germline CDR1 is SEHNR and CDR2 is FQNEAQ (reference sequence). The V gene end was trimmed by 5 bases and the J gene end by 2 bases; junction bases not matched to a gene: 11. The CDR3 runs 18 residues. The CDR3 DNA follows: TGTGCCAGCAGCCCCCCCGCCTCTAGCGGGAGGTCCAAAAACATTCAGTACTTC. It encodes CASSPPASSGRSKNIQYF.

The rearrangement joins TRBV19 to TRBJ1-2; D unclear. Germline V gene data show CDR1 as LNHDA and CDR2 as SQIVND (reference sequence). Trimming took off 11 bases at V and 5 bases at J, with 12 bases between the two ends. The CDR3 has 11 amino acids. This chain's CDR3 is CALPRFYGYTF. Here the CDR3 DNA reads TGTGCCCTACCCCGATTTTATGGCTACACCTTC.

This clone was seen just once. The chain is built from TRBV5-6 and TRBJ1-5; 11 positions match TRBD1. The V gene end was trimmed by 9 bases and the J gene end by 3 bases; junction bases not matched to a gene: 8. The length of the CDR3 is 15 residues. Germline V CDR1 and CDR2: SGHDT, YYEEEE. The CDR3 here is CATNRTGGNNQPQHF. The CDR3, as DNA: TGTGCCACCAATCGGACAGGGGGCAACAATCAGCCCCAGCATTTT.

The chain employs TRBV30 and TRBJ1-2; TRBD1 is a possible D gene (5 bases). This CDR3 has 12 residues. Trimming stripped 4 bases from V and 6 bases from J, with 12 bases between. Germline loops: CDR1 GTSNPN, CDR2 SVGIG (reference sequence). As DNA, the CDR3 is TGTGCCTGGACCCTTGGGACTGATGGCTACACCTTC. It specifies CAWTLGTDGYTF.

The rearrangement joins TRBV29-1 to TRBJ1-2; D unresolved. The CDR3 is made up of 13 amino acids. The ends were cut back, 0 bases at V and 2 bases at J, with 7 bases in the middle. Germline loops: CDR1 SQVTM, CDR2 ANQGSEA. The CDR3 is CSVEEERNYGYTF. Written as DNA, the CDR3 is TGCAGCGTTGAAGAAGAACGGAACTATGGCTACACCTTC.

The J gene is TRBJ2-7, the V gene TRBV14; D gene ambiguous. Trimming took off 0 bases at V and 4 bases at J, with 7 bases between the two ends. The V gene's germline CDR1 is SGHDN and CDR2 FVKESK. The CDR3 length is 13 residues. The CDR3 spells CASSQEIGYEQYF. The CDR3, as DNA: TGTGCCAGCAGCCAAGAAATCGGGTACGAGCAGTACTTC.

The gene calls are TRBV21-1 and TRBJ2-2; the tabulated D call, TRBD2, remains unverified against the DNA. TRBV21-1 is a recognized pseudogene. This CDR3 is built from 16 residues. The CDR3, as DNA: TGTGCCAGTTGGACTAGCGGGAGCTTCAACACCGGGGAGCTGTTTTTT. It yields the protein CASWTSGSFNTGELFF.

The V call is TRBV19, the J call TRBJ2-5; D is possibly TRBD1 (5 bases). The CDR3 consists of 15 residues. Per the germline V gene, CDR1 is LNHDA and CDR2 is SQIVND (reference sequence). Trimming took off 3 bases at V and 1 base at J, with 12 bases between the two ends. CDR3 coding DNA: TGTGCCAGTAGTATTACGCCCAGGGCCCAAGAGACCCAGTACTTC. Protein product: CASSITPRAQETQYF.

The chain combines TRBV18 with TRBJ2-3; the D gene is possibly TRBD2 (6 bases). This CDR3 region has 14 residues. Germline V gene data show CDR1 as KGHSH and CDR2 as LQKENI. With 4 bases removed from V and 4 bases from J, the gap between germline ends came to 12 bases. The CDR3, as DNA: TGTGCCAGCTCACAGACTAGACCCCCAGATACGCAGTATTTT. It encodes CASSQTRPPDTQYF.

V and J are TRBV6-5 and TRBJ1-5, with unresolved D. The CDR3 extends over 14 amino acids. Trimming took off 2 bases at V and 0 bases at J, with 5 bases between the two ends. Germline V gives CDR1 MNHEY, CDR2 SVGAGI. Here the CDR3 reads CASSYGPSNQPQHF. Written as DNA, the CDR3 is TGTGCCAGCAGTTACGGGCCTAGCAATCAGCCCCAGCATTTT.

This rearrangement joins TRBV29-1 to TRBJ2-5, with 8 bases identical to TRBD2. TRBJ2-7 matches the DNA end more closely, so the J call is doubtful. In germline, CDR1 is SQVTM, CDR2 ANQGSEA. The CDR3 runs 12 residues. The CDR3 nucleotides read TGCAGCGTTGCGGGAGGGCCCTACGAGCAGTACTTC. This translates into CSVAGGPYEQYF.

This clone was observed a handful of times. The chain combines TRBV25-1 with TRBJ1-2; 7 nucleotides line up with TRBD1. V lost 10 bases, J lost 6 bases, and 8 bases stayed unmatched. This CDR3 contains 12 residues. The germline CDR1 and CDR2 sequences are MGHDK and SYGVNS. The CDR3 loop is CATTTGYNGYTF. The DNA of the CDR3 is TGTGCCACAACGACAGGGTATAATGGCTACACCTTC.

Only a few counts were recorded for this clone. The chain uses TRBV27 and TRBJ2-7; 13 bases are shared with TRBD2. Looked up from germline, CDR1 is MNHEY and CDR2 is SMNVEV (reference sequence). This CDR3 region has 19 residues. V lost 5 bases to trimming and J lost 0 bases; unmatched junction nucleotides: 13. CDR3 bases: TGTGCCAGCAGTCCCTCGGTGGGACTAGCGGGGTCCCGCTCCTACGAGCAGTACTTC. The encoded protein is CASSPSVGLAGSRSYEQYF.

The chain combines TRBV4-3 with TRBJ1-1; 8 bases fit TRBD1. Looked up from germline, CDR1 is LGHNA and CDR2 is YSLEER. The CDR3 has 15 residues. V lost 1 base, J lost 5 bases, and 6 bases stayed unmatched. CDR3 sequence: CASSQGQGRGTEAFF. The DNA of the CDR3 is TGCGCCAGCAGCCAAGGACAGGGGAGAGGTACTGAAGCTTTCTTT.

V and J are TRBV28 and TRBJ1-5; a weak D match, TRBD1 (5 bases). CDR3 size: 15 residues. Germline V gives CDR1 MDHEN, CDR2 SYDVKM. V lost 2 bases and J lost 0, with 8 bases in between. The CDR3 loop reads CASSLRGYSNQPQHF. DNA of the CDR3: TGTGCCAGCAGTTTACGGGGGTATAGCAATCAGCCCCAGCATTTT.

The chain has TRBV7-9 and TRBJ2-3, with 9 bases identical to TRBD2. The V and J ends lost 2 bases and 7 bases, in that order; junction bases with no gene match: 7. CDR1 and CDR2 from the germline V gene are SEHNR and FQNEAQ (reference sequence). The CDR3 covers 15 residues. CDR3 in amino acids: CASSLPAGGIHTQYF. Here the CDR3 DNA reads TGTGCCAGCAGCTTACCAGCGGGAGGTATCCATACGCAGTATTTT. The full variable domain, its missing parts supplied by reference TRBV7-9 and TRBJ2-3, is DTGVSQNPRHKITKRGQNVTFRCDPISEHNRLYWYRQTLGQGPEFLTYFQNEAQLEKSRLLSDRFSAERPKGSFSTLEIQRTEQGDSAMYLCASSLPAGGIHTQYFGPGTRLTVL.

This chain connects TRBV28 to TRBJ2-3; 10 bases align to TRBD2. The trim removed 6 bases at V and 5 bases at J, leaving 8 bases unmatched. This CDR3 contains 15 residues. CDR1 and CDR2 (germline): MDHEN, SYDVKM. The CDR3 loop is CASSSSGGAVDTQYF. The CDR3, as DNA: TGTGCCAGCAGCTCCAGCGGGGGGGCTGTAGATACGCAGTATTTT.

This clone was seen once. The rearrangement uses TRBV7-8 and TRBJ2-7, with a tentative D call TRBD2 (5 bases). The CDR3 loop spans 14 amino acids. From germline, CDR1 is SGHVS and CDR2 FQNEAQ. The V and J ends lost 1 base and 5 bases respectively, with 12 bases between them. The CDR3, as DNA: TGTGCCAGCAGCTTAGGGAGGTCCAGTCACGAGCAGTACTTC. Translating gives CASSLGRSSHEQYF.

This chain uses TRBV7-2 with TRBJ1-1, with TRBD1 as a possible D gene (6 bases). Trimming removed 5 bases at V and 4 bases at J, with 14 bases between. The CDR3 length is 14 residues. Germline values: CDR1 SGHTA, CDR2 FQGNSA. CDR3 in DNA: TGTGCCAGCAGCGGCAGGGGAAGGGGCACTGAAGCTTTCTTT. As protein: CASSGRGRGTEAFF.

This sequence joins TRBV7-9 and TRBJ1-2; D unresolved. CDR1 is SEHNR, CDR2 FQNEAQ, per germline (reference sequence). V was clipped by 1 base and J by 7 bases, with 7 bases between them. The CDR3 has 12 amino acids. CDR3 in DNA: TGTGCCAGCAGCTTAGAACAGTCTGGCTACACCTTC. This encodes CASSLEQSGYTF.

This chain uses TRBV7-2 with TRBJ2-5; TRBD2 matches at 16 bases. The junction had 11 bases not matched to a gene; V was cut back by 5 bases and J by 2 bases. Germline-derived CDR1 and CDR2 are SGHTA and FQGNSA. The CDR3 runs 19 residues. The CDR3 coding sequence is TGTGCCAGCAGCAGGAGGGCGCGGGGACTAGCGGGGGGGCAAGAGACCCAGTACTTC. It codes for CASSRRARGLAGGQETQYF.

V usage is TRBV18 and J usage is TRBJ1-2; TRBD1 matches at 9 bases. The CDR3 loop spans 13 amino acids. V dropped 3 bases and J dropped 8; count of bases not matched to a gene: 4. From germline, CDR1 is KGHSH and CDR2 LQKENI. For the CDR3, the DNA is TGTGCCAGCTCACCGCGGACAGGGGAGGGCTACACCTTC. Translating gives CASSPRTGEGYTF. The variable domain in full, completed from reference TRBV18 and TRBJ1-2, reads NAGVMQNPRHLVRRRGQEARLRCSPMKGHSHVYWYRQLPEEGLKFMVYLQKENIIDESGMPKERFSAEFPKEGPSILRIQQVVRGDSAAYFCASSPRTGEGYTFGSGTRLTVV.

The V gene is TRBV7-2, the J gene TRBJ2-1; 7 positions agree with TRBD2. The germline gives CDR1 SGHTA, CDR2 FQGNSA. This CDR3 is built from 17 residues. V lost 5 bases, J lost 2 bases, and 12 bases stayed unmatched. DNA of the CDR3: TGTGCCAGCAGCCCCCGGCCACCGGGACTAACCTACAATGAGCAGTTCTTC. This gives the protein CASSPRPPGLTYNEQFF. The variable domain in full, completed from reference TRBV7-2 and TRBJ2-1, reads GAGVSQSPSNKVTEKGKDVELRCDPISGHTALYWYRQSLGQGLEFLIYFQGNSAPDKSGLPSDRFSAERTGGSVSTLTIQRTQQEDSAVYLCASSPRPPGLTYNEQFFGPGTRLTVL.

The rearrangement links TRBV30 to TRBJ1-6; D gene ambiguous. The CDR3 length is 15 residues. The V gene's germline CDR1 is GTSNPN and CDR2 SVGIG (reference sequence). V lost 0 bases to trimming and J lost 9 bases, with 15 bases between them. The CDR3 region is CAWSVPQRVTSPLHF. In DNA form, the CDR3 reads TGTGCCTGGAGTGTACCACAGAGGGTTACTTCACCCCTCCACTTT.

The J gene is TRBJ2-5, the V gene TRBV7-9, with 8 positions matching TRBD2. Germline CDR1 and CDR2: SEHNR and FQNEAQ (reference sequence). This CDR3 spans 15 amino acids. V shed 1 base and J 5 bases; nucleotides not matched to a gene: 6. The CDR3 coding sequence is TGTGCCAGCAGCTTAGACGGGGGGGCCTTTGAGACCCAGTACTTC. It is translated as CASSLDGGAFETQYF.